This T cell receptor beta chain was identified in a study of T cell responses to AZD1222 COVID-19 vaccine. Study information: Second-dose intervals of approximately 4 or approximately 12 weeks were pooled.

TCRdb's table, derived via immunoSEQ multiplex PCR, lists solely in-frame clones and lacks some. The sample holds about 130,000 clones, 86% seen once. General study points: Clonal diversity was possibly underestimated, and white British individuals and females predominated among donors.

In germline, CDR1 is SGHRS, CDR2 YFSETQ. This CDR3 is built from 14 residues. V shed 7 bases and J 5 bases; nucleotides not matched to a gene: 5. Note on this clone: What it binds is not known.

The receptor was derived from an adult in good health. The source was peripheral blood, collected on day 0 of AZD1222 vaccination. This rearrangement joins TRBV5-1 to TRBJ2-1, with 11 bases matching TRBD1. Here the CDR3 reads CASAGTGGNNEQFF. Written as DNA, the CDR3 is TGCGCCAGCGCCGGGACAGGGGGGAACAATGAGCAGTTCTTC.